This T cell receptor (beta chain) was captured in a study of blood T cell repertoires in COVID-19. Overall study context: The United States, Italy and Spain supplied acute and convalescent COVID-19 samples. In each case, the material was cDNA or gDNA derived from T cells, B-cell-depleted T cells, or PBMCs.

In the source study's methods: Amplification of reference gene primers provided the estimated nucleated cell counts. Measured with immunoSEQ multiplex PCR; TCRdb has only the in-frame clones, and not every one. V and J calls and clone size are as listed in that table; D and trimming were resolved from the DNA. The profile shows around 370,000 clones, around 91% of them singletons. Trimming stripped 3 bases from V and 1 base from J, with 11 bases between. Germline CDR1 reads WNHNN; CDR2 reads SYGVQD (reference sequence). The CDR3 has 15 amino acids. This receptor was obtained from a woman aged 18-35 years who had recovered from COVID-19. The rearrangement joins TRBV10-1 to TRBJ2-3; D may be TRBD2 (5 bases). The specimen sequenced was peripheral blood. The DNA of the CDR3 is TGCGCCAGCAGTGACCCACTAGGCGGCACAGATACGCAGTATTTT. This translates into CASSDPLGGTDTQYF.